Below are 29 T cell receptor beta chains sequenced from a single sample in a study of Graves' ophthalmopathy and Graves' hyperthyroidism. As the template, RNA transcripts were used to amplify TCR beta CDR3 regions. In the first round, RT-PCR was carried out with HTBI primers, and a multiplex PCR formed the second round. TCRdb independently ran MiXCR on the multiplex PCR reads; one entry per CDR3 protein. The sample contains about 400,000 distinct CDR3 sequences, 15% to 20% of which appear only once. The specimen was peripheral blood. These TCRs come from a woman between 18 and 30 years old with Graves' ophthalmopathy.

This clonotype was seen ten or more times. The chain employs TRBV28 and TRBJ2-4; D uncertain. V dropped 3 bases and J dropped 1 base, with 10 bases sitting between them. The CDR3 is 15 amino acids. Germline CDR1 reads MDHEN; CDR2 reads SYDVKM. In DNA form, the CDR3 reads TGTGCCAGCAGTTTGACCGTACCGGCCAAAAACATTCAGTACTTC. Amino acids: CASSLTVPAKNIQYF. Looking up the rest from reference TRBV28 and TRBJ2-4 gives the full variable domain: DVKVTQSSRYLVKRTGEKVFLECVQDMDHENMFWYRQDPGLGLRLIYFSYDVKMKEKGDIPEGYSVSREKKERFSLILESASTNQTSMYLCASSLTVPAKNIQYFGAGTRLSVL.

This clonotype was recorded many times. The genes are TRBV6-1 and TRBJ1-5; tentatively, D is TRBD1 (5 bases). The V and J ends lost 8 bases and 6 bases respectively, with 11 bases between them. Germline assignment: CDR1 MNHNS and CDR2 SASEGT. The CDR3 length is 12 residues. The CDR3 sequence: CASGRGVQPQHF. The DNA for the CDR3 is TGTGCCAGCGGACGAGGGGTTCAGCCCCAGCATTTT.

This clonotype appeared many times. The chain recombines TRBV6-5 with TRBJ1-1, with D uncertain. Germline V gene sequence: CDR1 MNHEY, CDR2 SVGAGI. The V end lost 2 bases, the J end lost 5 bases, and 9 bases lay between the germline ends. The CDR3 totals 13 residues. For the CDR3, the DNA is TGTGCCAGCAGTTACCGGCGTGGGACTGAAGCTTTCTTT. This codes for CASSYRRGTEAFF.

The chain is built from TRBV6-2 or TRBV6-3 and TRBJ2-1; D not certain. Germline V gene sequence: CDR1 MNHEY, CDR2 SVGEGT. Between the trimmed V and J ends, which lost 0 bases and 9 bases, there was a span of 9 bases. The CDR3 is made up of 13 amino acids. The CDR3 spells CASSYSQKTEQFF. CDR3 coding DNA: TGTGCCAGCAGTTACTCCCAGAAGACTGAGCAGTTCTTC.

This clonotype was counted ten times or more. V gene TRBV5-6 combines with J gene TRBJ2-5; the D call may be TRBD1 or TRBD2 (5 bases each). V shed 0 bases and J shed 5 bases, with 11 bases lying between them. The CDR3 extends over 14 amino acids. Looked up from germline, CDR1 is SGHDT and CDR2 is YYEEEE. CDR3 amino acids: CASSLVGGEETQYF. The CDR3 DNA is TGTGCCAGCAGCTTGGTTGGGGGTGAGGAGACCCAGTACTTC.

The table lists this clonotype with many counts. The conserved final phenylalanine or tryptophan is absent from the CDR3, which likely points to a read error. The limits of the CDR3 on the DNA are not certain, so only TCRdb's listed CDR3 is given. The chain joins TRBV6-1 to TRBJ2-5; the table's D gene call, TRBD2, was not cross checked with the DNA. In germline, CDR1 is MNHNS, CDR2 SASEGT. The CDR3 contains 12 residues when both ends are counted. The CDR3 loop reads CASSGLAGATGI.

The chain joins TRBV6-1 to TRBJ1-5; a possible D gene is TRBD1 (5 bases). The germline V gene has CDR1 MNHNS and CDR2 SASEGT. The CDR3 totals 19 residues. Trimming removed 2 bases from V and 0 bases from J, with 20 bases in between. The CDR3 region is CASSESRGIGDYSNQPQHF. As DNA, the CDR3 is TGTGCCAGCAGTGAATCCCGGGGGATCGGGGATTATAGCAATCAGCCCCAGCATTTT.

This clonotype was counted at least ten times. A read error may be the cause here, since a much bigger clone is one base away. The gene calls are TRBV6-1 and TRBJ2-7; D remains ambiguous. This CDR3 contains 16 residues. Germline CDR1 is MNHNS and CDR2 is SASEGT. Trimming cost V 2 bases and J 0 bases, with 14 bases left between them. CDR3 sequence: CASSEKDGDGSYEQYF. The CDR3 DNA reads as TGTGCCAGCAGTGAAAAAGATGGAGACGGCTCCTACGAGCAGTACTTC.

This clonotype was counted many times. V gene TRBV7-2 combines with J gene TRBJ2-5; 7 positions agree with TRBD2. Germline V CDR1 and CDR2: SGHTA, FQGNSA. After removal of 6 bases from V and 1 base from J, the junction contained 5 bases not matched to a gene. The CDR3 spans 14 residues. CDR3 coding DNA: TGTGCCAGCAGAATCGGGGGGTCCCAAGAGACCCAGTACTTC. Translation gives CASRIGGSQETQYF.

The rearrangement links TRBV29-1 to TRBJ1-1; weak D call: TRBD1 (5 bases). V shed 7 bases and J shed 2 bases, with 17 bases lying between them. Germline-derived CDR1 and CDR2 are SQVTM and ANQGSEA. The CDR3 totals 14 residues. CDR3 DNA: TGCAGCGCCCTGAAAGGGACTACCAACACTGAAGCTTTCTTT. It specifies CSALKGTTNTEAFF.

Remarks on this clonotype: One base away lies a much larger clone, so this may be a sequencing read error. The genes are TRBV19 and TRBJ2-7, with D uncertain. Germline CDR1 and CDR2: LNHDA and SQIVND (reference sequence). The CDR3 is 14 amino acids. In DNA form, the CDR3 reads TGTTCCAGTAGTCGATCCGTTACATCCTACGAGCAGTACTTC. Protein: CSSSRSVTSYEQYF.

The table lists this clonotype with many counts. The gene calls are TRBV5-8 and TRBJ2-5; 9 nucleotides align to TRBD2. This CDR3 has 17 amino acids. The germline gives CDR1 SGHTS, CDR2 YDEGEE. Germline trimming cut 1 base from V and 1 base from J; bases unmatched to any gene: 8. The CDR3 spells CASSLYFSGGPQETQYF. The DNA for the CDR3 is TGTGCCAGCAGCTTGTATTTCAGCGGGGGGCCCCAAGAGACCCAGTACTTC.

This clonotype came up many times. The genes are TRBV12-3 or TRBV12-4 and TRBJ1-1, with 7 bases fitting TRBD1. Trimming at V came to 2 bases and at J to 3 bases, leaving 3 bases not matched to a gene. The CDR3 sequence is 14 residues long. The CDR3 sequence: CASSLRGQYTEAFF. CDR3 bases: TGTGCCAGCAGTTTAAGGGGGCAGTACACTGAAGCTTTCTTT.

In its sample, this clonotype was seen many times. CDR3 in amino acids: CASSPLGGGYEQYF. CDR3 in DNA: TGTGCCAGCTCACCCCTTGGGGGAGGCTACGAGCAGTACTTC. The chain combines TRBV18 with TRBJ2-7; D might be TRBD2 (6 bases). V was trimmed by 3 bases and J by 3 bases, leaving 12 bases between them. CDR3 length: 14 amino acids. Germline CDR1 and CDR2: KGHSH and LQKENI. The full variable domain, rest sourced from reference TRBV18 and TRBJ2-7, is NAGVMQNPRHLVRRRGQEARLRCSPMKGHSHVYWYRQLPEEGLKFMVYLQKENIIDESGMPKERFSAEFPKEGPSILRIQQVVRGDSAAYFCASSPLGGGYEQYFGPGTRLTVT.

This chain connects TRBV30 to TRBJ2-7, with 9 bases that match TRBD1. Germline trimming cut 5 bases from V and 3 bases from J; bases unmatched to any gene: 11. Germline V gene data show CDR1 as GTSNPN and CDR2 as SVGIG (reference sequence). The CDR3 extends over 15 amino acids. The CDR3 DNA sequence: TGTGCCTGGGGAAAATCGGGACAGGGTTTCTACGAGCAGTACTTC. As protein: CAWGKSGQGFYEQYF.

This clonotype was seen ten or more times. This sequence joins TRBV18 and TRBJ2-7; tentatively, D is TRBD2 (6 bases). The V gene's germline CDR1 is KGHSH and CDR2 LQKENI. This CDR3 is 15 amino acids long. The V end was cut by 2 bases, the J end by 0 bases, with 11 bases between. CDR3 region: CASSPIGTPSYEQYF. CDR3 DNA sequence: TGTGCCAGCTCACCAATCGGGACTCCCTCCTACGAGCAGTACTTC. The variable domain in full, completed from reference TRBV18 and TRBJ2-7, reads NAGVMQNPRHLVRRRGQEARLRCSPMKGHSHVYWYRQLPEEGLKFMVYLQKENIIDESGMPKERFSAEFPKEGPSILRIQQVVRGDSAAYFCASSPIGTPSYEQYFGPGTRLTVT.

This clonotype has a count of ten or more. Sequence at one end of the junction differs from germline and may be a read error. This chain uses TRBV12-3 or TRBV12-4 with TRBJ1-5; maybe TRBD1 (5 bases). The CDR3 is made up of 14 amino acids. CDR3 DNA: TGTGCCAGCAGTTTTAAGGGGTGGGATCAGACCCAGCATTTT. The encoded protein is CASSFKGWDQTQHF.

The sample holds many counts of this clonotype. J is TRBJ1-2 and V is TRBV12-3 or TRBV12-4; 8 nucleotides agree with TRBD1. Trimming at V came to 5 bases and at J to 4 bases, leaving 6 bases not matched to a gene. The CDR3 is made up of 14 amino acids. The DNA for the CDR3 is TGTGCCAGCAGTCGATTAACAGGGGGCTATGGCTACACCTTC. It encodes CASSRLTGGYGYTF.

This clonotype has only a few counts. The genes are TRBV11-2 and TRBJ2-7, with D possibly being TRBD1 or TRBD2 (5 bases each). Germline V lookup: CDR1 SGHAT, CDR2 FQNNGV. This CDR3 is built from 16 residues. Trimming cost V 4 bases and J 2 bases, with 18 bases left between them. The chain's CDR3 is CASSSYPRDQPYEQYF. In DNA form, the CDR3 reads TGTGCCAGCAGCTCCTACCCGAGGGACCAACCCTACGAGCAGTACTTC.

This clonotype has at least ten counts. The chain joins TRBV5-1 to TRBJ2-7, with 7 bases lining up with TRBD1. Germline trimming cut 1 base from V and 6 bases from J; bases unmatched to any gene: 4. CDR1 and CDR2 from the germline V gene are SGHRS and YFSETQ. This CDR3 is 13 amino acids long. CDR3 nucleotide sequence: TGCGCCAGCAGCTTGACACGACAGGGCGAGCAGTACTTC. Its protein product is CASSLTRQGEQYF. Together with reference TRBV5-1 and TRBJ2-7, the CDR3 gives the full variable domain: KAGVTQTPRYLIKTRGQQVTLSCSPISGHRSVSWYQQTPGQGLQFLFEYFSETQRNKGNFPGRFSGRQFSNSRSEMNVSTLELGDSALYLCASSLTRQGEQYFGPGTRLTVT.

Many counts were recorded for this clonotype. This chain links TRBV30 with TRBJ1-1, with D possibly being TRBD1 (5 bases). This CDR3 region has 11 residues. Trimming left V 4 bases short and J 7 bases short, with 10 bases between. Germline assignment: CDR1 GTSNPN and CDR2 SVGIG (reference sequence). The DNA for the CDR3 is TGTGCCTGGAAAGGGGCGGGTGAAGCTTTCTTT. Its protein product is CAWKGAGEAFF.

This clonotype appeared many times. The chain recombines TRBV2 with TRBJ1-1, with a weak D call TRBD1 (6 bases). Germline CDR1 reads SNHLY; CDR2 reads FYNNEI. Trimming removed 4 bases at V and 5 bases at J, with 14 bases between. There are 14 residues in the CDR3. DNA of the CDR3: TGTGCCAGCAGTGTACAGGGCCGGTGGACTGAAGCTTTCTTT. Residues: CASSVQGRWTEAFF.

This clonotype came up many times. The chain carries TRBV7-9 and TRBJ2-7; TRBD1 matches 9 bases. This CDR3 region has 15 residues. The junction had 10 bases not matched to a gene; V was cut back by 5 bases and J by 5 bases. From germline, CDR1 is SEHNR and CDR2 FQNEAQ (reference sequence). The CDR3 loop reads CASSSPGTGRNEQYF. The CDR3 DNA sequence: TGTGCCAGCAGCAGCCCCGGGACAGGGAGGAACGAGCAGTACTTC.

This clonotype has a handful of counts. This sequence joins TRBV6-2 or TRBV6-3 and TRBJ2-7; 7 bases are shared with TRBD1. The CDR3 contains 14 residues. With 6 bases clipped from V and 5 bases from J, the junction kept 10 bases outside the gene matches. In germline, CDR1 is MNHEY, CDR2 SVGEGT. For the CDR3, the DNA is TGTGCCAGCAGAGCTTACAGGGGCCTCGACGAGCAGTACTTC. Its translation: CASRAYRGLDEQYF.

The CDR3 loop reads CASSDPDRLAVRYF. The CDR3 DNA follows: TGTGCCAGCAGCGACCCCGACAGGTTGGCAGTGCGGTACTTC. V and J are TRBV6-2 or TRBV6-3 and TRBJ2-7; D is possibly TRBD1 (6 bases). The CDR3 extends over 14 amino acids. Trimming shortened V by 6 bases and J by 12 bases, and 24 bases separated the two germline ends. Germline CDR1 reads MNHEY; CDR2 reads SVGEGT.

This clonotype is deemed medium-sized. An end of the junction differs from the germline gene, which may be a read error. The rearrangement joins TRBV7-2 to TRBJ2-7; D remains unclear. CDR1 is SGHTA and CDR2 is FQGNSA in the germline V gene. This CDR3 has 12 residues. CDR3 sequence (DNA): TGCGCCAGCAGCTTATTGGGCTACGAGCAGTACTTC. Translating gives CASSLLGYEQYF.

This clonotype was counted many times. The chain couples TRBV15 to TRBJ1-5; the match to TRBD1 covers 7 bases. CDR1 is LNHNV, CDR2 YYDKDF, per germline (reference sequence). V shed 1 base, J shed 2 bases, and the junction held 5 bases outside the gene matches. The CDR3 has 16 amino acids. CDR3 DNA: TGTGCCACCAGCAGAGTTGGCCAGGGGGGCAATCAGCCCCAGCATTTT. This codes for CATSRVGQGGNQPQHF.

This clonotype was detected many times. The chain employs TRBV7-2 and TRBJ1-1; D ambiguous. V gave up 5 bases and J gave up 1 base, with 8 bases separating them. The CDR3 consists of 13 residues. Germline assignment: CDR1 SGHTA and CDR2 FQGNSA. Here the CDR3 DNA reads TGTGCCAGCAGCACATTCCCGAACACTGAAGCTTTCTTT. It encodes CASSTFPNTEAFF.

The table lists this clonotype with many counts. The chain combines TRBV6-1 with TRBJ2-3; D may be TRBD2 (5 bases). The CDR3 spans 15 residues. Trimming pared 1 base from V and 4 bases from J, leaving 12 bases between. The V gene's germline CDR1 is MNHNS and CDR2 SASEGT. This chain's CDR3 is CASSEEGGTPDTQYF. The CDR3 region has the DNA TGTGCCAGCAGTGAAGAAGGAGGCACCCCAGATACGCAGTATTTT.